These 15 T cell receptor beta chains originate from one sample sequenced in a study of shared clonotypes between healthy human individuals. Repertoires were generated with immunoSEQ multiplex PCR, while TCRdb's copy carries only in-frame clones and drops some. The data hold some 2,000,000 clones, with under 97% observed a single time. The sample consisted of naive CD4+ T cells sorted from blood. Subset indicated: CD45RA+ positively selected. The receptors were sampled from a young man in good health.

This sequence joins TRBV4-3 and TRBJ2-1; D gene ambiguous. This CDR3 has 15 amino acids. V was shortened by 0 bases and J by 0 bases, with 6 bases between the two germline ends. The germline CDR1 and CDR2 sequences are LGHNA and YSLEER. Written as DNA, the CDR3 is TGCGCCAGCAGCCAAGACTTCGACTCCTACAATGAGCAGTTCTTC. It encodes CASSQDFDSYNEQFF.

This clone was picked up one time. This chain uses TRBV5-1 with TRBJ1-1, with a possible D match to TRBD1 (6 bases). V was cut by 0 bases and J by 0 bases, with 12 bases left in between. The germline gives CDR1 SGHRS, CDR2 YFSETQ. The CDR3 consists of 16 residues. CDR3 DNA sequence: TGCGCCAGCAGCTTGGAATTAACAGGGATGAACACTGAAGCTTTCTTT. Encoded protein: CASSLELTGMNTEAFF.

The J gene is TRBJ2-1, the V gene TRBV2, with 7 nucleotides matching TRBD2. The CDR3 has 14 amino acids. The ends lost 8 bases at V and 0 bases at J; junction bases unmatched: 4. Germline CDR1 reads SNHLY; CDR2 reads FYNNEI. CDR3 residues: CASSTGGSYNEQFF. DNA for the CDR3: TGTGCCAGCTCAACGGGGGGCTCCTACAATGAGCAGTTCTTC. The full variable domain, its missing parts supplied by reference TRBV2 and TRBJ2-1, is EPEVTQTPSHQVTQMGQEVILRCVPISNHLYFYWYRQILGQKVEFLVSFYNNEISEKSEIFDDQFSVERPDGSNFTLKIRSTKLEDSAMYFCASSTGGSYNEQFFGPGTRLTVL.

The chain is built from TRBV21-1 and TRBJ1-1. TRBV21-1 is assigned pseudogene status. This CDR3 has 11 residues. In nucleotides, the CDR3 is TGTGCCCGCGGACATGGGACCGGGGCTTTCTTT. It translates to CARGHGTGAFF.

The chain combines TRBV5-1 with TRBJ2-2, with D tentatively TRBD2 (6 bases). This CDR3 spans 14 amino acids. The V gene's germline CDR1 is SGHRS and CDR2 YFSETQ. The V end lost 5 bases, the J end lost 1 base, and 9 bases lay between the germline ends. DNA for the CDR3: TGCGCCAGCAGGAGGGACTTGAACACCGGGGAGCTGTTTTTT. Residues: CASRRDLNTGELFF.

This chain uses TRBV5-1 with TRBJ2-1; the match to TRBD2 covers 10 bases. This CDR3 is 16 amino acids long. CDR1 and CDR2 (germline): SGHRS, YFSETQ. The J segment lost 0 bases and the V segment lost 0 bases, leaving 0 bases of the junction unmatched. The CDR3 nucleotides read TGCGCCAGCAGCTTGGCTAGCGGGAGCTCCTACAATGAGCAGTTCTTC. Translated: CASSLASGSSYNEQFF.

The chain is built from TRBV7-8 and TRBJ1-2; D is unclear. Trimming took off 1 base at V and 0 bases at J, with 6 bases between the two ends. The CDR3 loop spans 14 amino acids. Germline CDR1 reads SGHVS; CDR2 reads FQNEAQ. CDR3 sequence (DNA): TGTGCCAGCAGCTTAGGGAAAGCTAACTATGGCTACACCTTC. Its translation: CASSLGKANYGYTF. Supplemented by reference TRBV7-8 and TRBJ1-2, the full variable domain reads GAGVSQSPRYKVAKRGQDVALRCDPISGHVSLFWYQQALGQGPEFLTYFQNEAQLDKSGLPSDRFFAERPEGSVSTLKIQRTQQEDSAVYLCASSLGKANYGYTFGSGTRLTVV.

V usage is TRBV10-3 and J usage is TRBJ2-2; TRBD2 matches 8 bases. CDR1 is ENHRY, CDR2 SYGVKD, per germline. The V and J ends lost 10 bases and 1 base, in that order; junction bases with no gene match: 5. The CDR3 has 14 residues. CDR3 coding DNA: TGTGCCACCCCGGGGGGGAGGAACACCGGGGAGCTGTTTTTT. Translation: CATPGGRNTGELFF.

This clone has just one count. This chain uses TRBV7-9 with TRBJ1-4, with D unresolved. Germline assignment: CDR1 SEHNR and CDR2 FQNEAQ (reference sequence). This CDR3 region has 15 residues. Trimming took off 2 bases at V and 4 bases at J, with 11 bases between the two ends. The CDR3 DNA reads TGTGCCAGCAGCTTATTAGCCGGGAGTAATGAAAAACTGTTTTTT. This gives the protein CASSLLAGSNEKLFF.

This clone appeared a single time. J is TRBJ1-1 and V is TRBV28; tentative D call: TRBD1 (5 bases). V lost 9 bases, J lost 1 base, and 18 bases lay in between. This CDR3 contains 15 residues. Germline-derived CDR1 and CDR2 are MDHEN and SYDVKM. The CDR3: CASNGPGDRNTEAFF. CDR3 sequence (DNA): TGTGCCAGTAACGGCCCGGGGGATCGGAACACTGAAGCTTTCTTT. The full variable domain, its missing parts supplied by reference TRBV28 and TRBJ1-1, is DVKVTQSSRYLVKRTGEKVFLECVQDMDHENMFWYRQDPGLGLRLIYFSYDVKMKEKGDIPEGYSVSREKKERFSLILESASTNQTSMYLCASNGPGDRNTEAFFGQGTRLTVV.

This chain connects TRBV15 to TRBJ1-1, with 7 bases that match TRBD1. The J segment lost 4 bases and the V segment lost 1 base, leaving 6 bases of the junction unmatched. The germline V gene has CDR1 LNHNV and CDR2 YYDKDF (reference sequence). The CDR3 is 15 amino acids. The CDR3 spells CATSRGQGGLTEAFF. The CDR3 DNA follows: TGTGCCACCAGCAGAGGACAGGGAGGGCTCACTGAAGCTTTCTTT. Based on the CDR3 plus reference TRBV15 and TRBJ1-1, the full variable domain is DAMVIQNPRYQVTQFGKPVTLSCSQTLNHNVMYWYQQKSSQAPKLLFHYYDKDFNNEADTPDNFQSRRPNTSFCFLDIRSPGLGDTAMYLCATSRGQGGLTEAFFGQGTRLTVV.

A few counts support this clone. The chain uses TRBV4-2 and TRBJ1-4; D not certain. The germline CDR1 and CDR2 sequences are LGHNA and YNFKEQ. The CDR3 totals 16 residues. Trimming removed 0 bases from V and 4 bases from J, with 12 bases in between. CDR3 loop: CASSQDYEGFNEKLFF. CDR3 nucleotides: TGTGCCAGCAGCCAAGATTATGAGGGCTTTAATGAAAAACTGTTTTTT.

The V and J genes are TRBV10-2 and TRBJ1-1; D is undetermined. The length of the CDR3 is 14 residues. Per the germline V gene, CDR1 is WSHSY and CDR2 is SAAADI. V lost 6 bases, J lost 1 base, and 12 bases lay in between. The CDR3 loop reads CASRNFQGNTEAFF. CDR3 coding DNA: TGCGCCAGCAGGAACTTCCAAGGGAACACTGAAGCTTTCTTT.

The chain couples TRBV5-1 to TRBJ2-7; no clear D. Germline-derived CDR1 and CDR2 are SGHRS and YFSETQ. Trimming left V 6 bases short and J 0 bases short, with 7 bases between. The CDR3 spans 12 residues. The CDR3 here is CASMGSSYEQYF. The CDR3 DNA follows: TGCGCCAGCATGGGCTCCTCCTACGAGCAGTACTTC.

The chain combines TRBV4-3 with TRBJ2-5; TRBD2 matches 12 bases. The V segment lost 0 bases and the J segment 1 base; nucleotides outside the gene matches: 6. The CDR3 contains 18 residues. Per germline, CDR1 LGHNA and CDR2 YSLEER. For the CDR3, the DNA is TGCGCCAGCAGCCAAGATCGTGCTAGCGGGAGGGCCCAAGAGACCCAGTACTTC. Translated, it gives CASSQDRASGRAQETQYF.